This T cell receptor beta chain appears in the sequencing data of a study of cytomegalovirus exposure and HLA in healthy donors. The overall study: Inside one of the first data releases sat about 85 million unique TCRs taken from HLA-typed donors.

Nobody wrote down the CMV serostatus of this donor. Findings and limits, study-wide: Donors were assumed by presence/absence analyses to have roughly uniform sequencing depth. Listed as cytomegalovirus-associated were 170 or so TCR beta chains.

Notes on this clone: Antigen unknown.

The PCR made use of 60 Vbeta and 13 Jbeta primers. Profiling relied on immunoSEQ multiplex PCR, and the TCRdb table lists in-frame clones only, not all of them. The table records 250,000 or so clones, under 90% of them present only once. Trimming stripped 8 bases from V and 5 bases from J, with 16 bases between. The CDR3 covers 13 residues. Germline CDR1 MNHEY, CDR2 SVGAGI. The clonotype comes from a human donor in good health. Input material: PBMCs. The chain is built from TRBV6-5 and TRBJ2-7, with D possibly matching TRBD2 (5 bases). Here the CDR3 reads CASWRTGINEQYF. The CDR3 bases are TGTGCCAGCTGGAGGACGGGAATCAACGAGCAGTACTTC.